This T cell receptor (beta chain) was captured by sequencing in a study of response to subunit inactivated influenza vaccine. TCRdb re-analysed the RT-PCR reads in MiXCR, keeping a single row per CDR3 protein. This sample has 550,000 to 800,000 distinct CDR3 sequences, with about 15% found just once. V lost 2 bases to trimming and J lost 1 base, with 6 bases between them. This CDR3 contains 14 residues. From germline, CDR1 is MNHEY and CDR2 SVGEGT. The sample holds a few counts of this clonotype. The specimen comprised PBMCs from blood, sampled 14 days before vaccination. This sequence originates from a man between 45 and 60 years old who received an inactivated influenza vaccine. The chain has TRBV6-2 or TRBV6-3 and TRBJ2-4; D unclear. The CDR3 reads CASSYQVAKNIQYF. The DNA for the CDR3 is TGTGCCAGCAGTTACCAAGTGGCCAAAAACATTCAGTACTTC.